These 20 T cell receptor beta chains were sequenced from one sample in a study of shared clonotypes between healthy human individuals. Using immunoSEQ multiplex PCR, the repertoire was profiled, and TCRdb retains in-frame clones only, with some absent. The repertoire holds around 2,000,000 clones, with about 95% as singletons. Naive CD8 cells comprised CD45RO-negative, CCR7-positively selected cells, excluding terminally differentiated effector memory CD45RA+ cells. Sequencing input: naive CD8+ T cells sorted from blood. Receptor source: a man aged 18 to 30 in good health.

The CDR3 DNA reads TGTGCCAGCAGTTTCCGGCCGACTCCCACCTACGAGCAGTACTTC. Translated, it gives CASSFRPTPTYEQYF. The chain joins TRBV28 to TRBJ2-7; D ambiguous. The V and J ends lost 3 bases and 2 bases respectively, with 14 bases between them. Germline CDR1 and CDR2: MDHEN and SYDVKM. The CDR3 has 15 amino acids.

This chain uses TRBV10-3 with TRBJ2-2; the D is unclear. Germline V gives CDR1 ENHRY, CDR2 SYGVKD. Trimming took off 3 bases at V and 9 bases at J, with 5 bases between the two ends. The CDR3 totals 11 residues. The CDR3 loop is CAISDGRELFF. CDR3 nucleotides: TGTGCCATCAGTGACGGGCGGGAGCTGTTTTTT.

The gene calls are TRBV27 and TRBJ2-7; D remains ambiguous. V was clipped by 11 bases and J by 0 bases, with 14 bases between them. The V gene's germline CDR1 is MNHEY and CDR2 SMNVEV (reference sequence). The CDR3 loop spans 13 amino acids. The CDR3 sequence is CALPQLHSYEQYF. Here the CDR3 DNA reads TGTGCCCTCCCTCAACTGCACTCCTACGAGCAGTACTTC.

The chain couples TRBV25-1 to TRBJ1-2; 8 bases are shared with TRBD1. Germline V gene data show CDR1 as MGHDK and CDR2 as SYGVNS. CDR3 length: 16 amino acids. With 8 bases clipped from V and 4 bases from J, the junction kept 15 bases outside the gene matches. CDR3 amino acids: CASYSLTGAGFYGYTF. CDR3 coding DNA: TGTGCCAGCTATTCCTTGACAGGGGCGGGCTTCTATGGCTACACCTTC.

This clone was seen once. The chain recombines TRBV21-1 with TRBJ2-7; TRBD1, the table's D call, lacks a check against the DNA. TRBV21-1 is a listed pseudogene. CDR3 size: 17 residues. This CDR3 is CASSTATTGTHSYEQYF. The CDR3, as DNA: TGTGCCAGCAGCACAGCCACGACAGGAACCCACTCCTACGAGCAGTACTTC.

The rearrangement uses TRBV7-3 and TRBJ2-1; 8 nucleotides align to TRBD2. This CDR3 contains 16 residues. Germline CDR1 SGHTA, CDR2 FQGTGA. The V gene end was trimmed by 4 bases and the J gene end by 0 bases; junction bases not matched to a gene: 5. For the CDR3, the DNA is TGTGCCAGCAGCTCTTTAGCGGGGAGCTCCTACAATGAGCAGTTCTTC. It translates to CASSSLAGSSYNEQFF.

The rearrangement joins TRBV5-6 to TRBJ2-3; D remains unclear. Deletions cut 1 base from V and 6 bases from J, with 12 bases between. CDR3 length: 14 amino acids. The germline V gene encodes CDR1 SGHDT and CDR2 YYEEEE. In nucleotides, the CDR3 is TGTGCCAGCAGCTTGTACCGTGGTGTGGATACGCAGTATTTT. Its protein is CASSLYRGVDTQYF.

The chain joins TRBV4-3 to TRBJ1-2; weak D call: TRBD1 (5 bases). The CDR3 is 14 residues long. V was cut by 0 bases and J by 4 bases, with 9 bases left in between. CDR1 and CDR2 (germline): LGHNA, YSLEER. The CDR3 here is CASSQDQGGYGYTF. The DNA for the CDR3 is TGCGCCAGCAGCCAAGATCAGGGTGGCTATGGCTACACCTTC.

This chain links TRBV6-1 with TRBJ2-7; the D is unclear. Between the trimmed V and J ends, which lost 1 base and 1 base, there was a span of 11 bases. There are 15 residues in the CDR3. Germline V CDR1 and CDR2: MNHNS, SASEGT. CDR3 sequence reads: CASSEVGHPSYEQYF. The CDR3 DNA follows: TGTGCCAGCAGTGAAGTCGGGCACCCATCCTACGAGCAGTACTTC.

A remark on this clone: The sample contains more than one DNA sequence encoding this CDR3. The rearrangement uses TRBV5-1 and TRBJ1-1; D unclear. V was shortened by 0 bases and J by 3 bases, with 6 bases between the two germline ends. Germline CDR1 SGHRS, CDR2 YFSETQ. The length of the CDR3 is 13 residues. The CDR3 nucleotides are TGCGCCAGCAGCTTGGTAGGGTACACTGAAGCTTTCTTT. Translated: CASSLVGYTEAFF.

The J gene is TRBJ2-5, the V gene TRBV5-6; D may match TRBD1 or TRBD2 (6 bases each). CDR3 length: 15 amino acids. Trimming stripped 4 bases from V and 4 bases from J, with 17 bases between. The V gene's germline CDR1 is SGHDT and CDR2 YYEEEE. The CDR3 DNA reads as TGTGCCAGCAGCACGGACAGCGGGCGTGGAGAGACCCAGTACTTC. Its protein product is CASSTDSGRGETQYF. The full variable domain, its missing parts supplied by reference TRBV5-6 and TRBJ2-5, is DAGVTQSPTHLIKTRGQQVTLRCSPKSGHDTVSWYQQALGQGPQFIFQYYEEEERQRGNFPDRFSGHQFPNYSSELNVNALLLGDSALYLCASSTDSGRGETQYFGPGTRLLVL.

This clone was seen a handful of times. The chain employs TRBV11-2 and TRBJ2-7; unclear D gene. V was shortened by 5 bases and J by 4 bases, with 12 bases between the two germline ends. The germline gives CDR1 SGHAT, CDR2 FQNNGV. This CDR3 spans 13 amino acids. The CDR3 coding sequence is TGTGCCAGCAGCCTCCAGCGAGTGTACGAGCAGTACTTC. It encodes CASSLQRVYEQYF.

The V gene is TRBV11-2, the J gene TRBJ1-2, with D perhaps TRBD1 (5 bases). The V end was cut by 2 bases, the J end by 8 bases, with 9 bases between. CDR3 length equals 12 residues. CDR1 SGHAT and CDR2 FQNNGV come from the germline V gene. The CDR3 DNA follows: TGTGCCAGCAGCTTACCCGGGGACGGCTACACCTTC. Translating it yields CASSLPGDGYTF.

V gene TRBV7-6 combines with J gene TRBJ2-7, with 10 nucleotides matching TRBD2. This CDR3 is built from 17 residues. The V segment lost 3 bases and the J segment 1 base; nucleotides outside the gene matches: 9. The V gene's germline CDR1 is SGHVS and CDR2 FNYEAQ. CDR3 residues: CASSLGAGLAVSYEQYF. CDR3 sequence (DNA): TGTGCCAGCAGCTTGGGGGCCGGACTAGCGGTGTCCTACGAGCAGTACTTC.

The chain recombines TRBV5-6 with TRBJ2-4; D call uncertain. Germline loops: CDR1 SGHDT, CDR2 YYEEEE. This CDR3 is 13 amino acids long. The germline V and J ends were trimmed by 2 bases and 0 bases, with 3 bases remaining between them. CDR3 sequence: CASSFLAKNIQYF. CDR3 sequence (DNA): TGTGCCAGCAGCTTTCTAGCCAAAAACATTCAGTACTTC.

V usage is TRBV13 and J usage is TRBJ2-1; TRBD1 or TRBD2 may be the D gene (6 bases each). The CDR3 contains 14 residues. V lost 8 bases to trimming and J lost 1 base, with 12 bases between them. CDR1 PRHDT and CDR2 FYEKMQ come from the germline V gene (reference sequence). The CDR3 region is CASGRGRSYNEQFF. The DNA for the CDR3 is TGTGCCAGCGGACGGGGGCGGTCCTACAATGAGCAGTTCTTC.

This rearrangement joins TRBV11-3 to TRBJ2-2; tentatively, D is TRBD2 (6 bases). The CDR3 is 15 residues long. Trimming removed 5 bases from V and 5 bases from J, with 15 bases in between. Germline CDR1 and CDR2: SGHNT and YENEEA. The CDR3 DNA is TGTGCCAGCAGCCAATCTAGCGATTGGACCGGGGAGCTGTTTTTT. This translates into CASSQSSDWTGELFF.

This sequence joins TRBV6-5 and TRBJ1-5; D might be TRBD1 (6 bases). The germline V gene encodes CDR1 MNHEY and CDR2 SVGAGI. CDR3 length: 15 amino acids. The V end was cut by 6 bases, the J end by 5 bases, with 17 bases between. Written as DNA, the CDR3 is TGTGCCAGCAGATCGCGACAGGCTGCACATCAGCCCCAGCATTTT. As protein: CASRSRQAAHQPQHF.

The genes are TRBV11-2 and TRBJ2-7; 10 positions agree with TRBD2. Germline-derived CDR1 and CDR2 are SGHAT and FQNNGV. There are 15 residues in the CDR3. V lost 4 bases and J lost 0; bases outside the gene matches: 3. The CDR3 DNA sequence: TGTGCCAGCAGCTGGGGGACTAGCGCCTCCTACGAGCAGTACTTC. As protein: CASSWGTSASYEQYF.

This rearrangement joins TRBV30 to TRBJ1-4, with D possibly TRBD1 on 6 matching bases. With 0 bases removed from V and 7 bases from J, the gap between germline ends came to 24 bases. Looked up from germline, CDR1 is GTSNPN and CDR2 is SVGIG (reference sequence). This CDR3 has 18 amino acids. CDR3 sequence (DNA): TGTGCCTGGAGTGTACGGGGGGGGCCGCACGTTTTAGGTGAAAAACTGTTTTTT. Translating gives CAWSVRGGPHVLGEKLFF. The full variable domain, its missing parts supplied by reference TRBV30 and TRBJ1-4, is SQTIHQWPATLVQPVGSPLSLECTVEGTSNPNLYWYRQAAGRGLQLLFYSVGIGQISSEVPQNLSASRPQDRQFILSSKKLLLSDSGFYLCAWSVRGGPHVLGEKLFFGSGTQLSVL.